Following are 7 T cell receptor beta chains from one sample sequenced in a study of T-cell reconstitution after alpha-beta-depleted transplantation in children (dated by TCRdb to the mid-2010s). Library construction relied on PCR. Sequencing was performed on an Illumina HiSeq 2500. TCR libraries were prepared with molecular barcoding, using unique molecular identifiers to normalize TCRbeta repertoire quantification. TCRdb applied fastp at Q25 and MiXCR to the public reads, then kept only in-frame beta chains. Each CDR3 protein appears once, grouped with its most common genes and DNA. The sample table holds about 640,000 distinct CDR3 sequences, of which 16% were seen once. Of the sample, 0.8% to 1.1% is held by the ten largest clones. The specimen was PBMCs from the stem cell graft donor, collected from the stem cell graft. All receptors come from a human donor who donated a stem cell graft to a child with acute myeloid leukemia.

There are a few counts of this clonotype. The genes are TRBV5-3 and TRBJ2-7; 8 bases are a match to TRBD1. TRBV5-3 is sorted into the ORF group, with uncertain function. The CDR3 extends over 16 amino acids. Unmatched junction bases numbered 12, after V lost 5 bases and J lost 2 bases. The CDR3 sequence: CARSSRDRRFPYEQYV. The DNA for the CDR3 is TGTGCCAGAAGTTCCAGGGACAGGCGGTTCCCCTACGAGCAGTACGTC.

This clonotype appeared many times. This chain links TRBV9 with TRBJ1-5; no firm D call. Deletions cut 3 bases from V and 5 bases from J, with 12 bases between. Germline V CDR1 and CDR2: SGDLS, YYNGEE. The CDR3 runs 14 residues. CDR3 in amino acids: CASSERGGDQPQHF. CDR3 DNA sequence: TGTGCCAGCAGCGAACGAGGCGGGGATCAGCCCCAGCATTTT.

The CDR3 DNA is TGTGCCTGGAGTGTACGTGGTTACGAGCAGTACTTC. Residues: CAWSVRGYEQYF. The rearrangement joins TRBV30 to TRBJ2-7; no clear D. Germline CDR1 is GTSNPN and CDR2 is SVGIG (reference sequence). This CDR3 region has 12 residues. V was clipped by 0 bases and J by 4 bases, with 7 bases between them.

This clonotype was detected only a few times. The V gene is TRBV4-3, the J gene TRBJ1-3, with 7 nucleotides matching TRBD1. The CDR3 consists of 14 residues. The ends lost 4 bases at V and 2 bases at J; junction bases unmatched: 2. Germline V gene sequence: CDR1 LGHNA, CDR2 YSLEER. The CDR3 coding sequence is TGCGCCAGCAGCCTTAGGGGGCCTGGAAACACCATATATTTT. Amino acids: CASSLRGPGNTIYF.

Notes on this clonotype: Being one base from a much bigger clone, this may be a read error. The chain carries TRBV12-3 or TRBV12-4 and TRBJ1-2; possibly TRBD1 for D (5 bases). The CDR3 loop spans 13 amino acids. V dropped 6 bases and J dropped 8 bases, with 16 bases sitting between them. The CDR3 here is CASSIQVVHGYTF. As DNA, the CDR3 is TGTGCCAGCAGCATACAGGTAGTACACGGCTACACCTTC.

In its sample, this clonotype was seen a few times. The V and J genes are TRBV15 and TRBJ2-4, with 10 nucleotides matching TRBD1. The ends lost 3 bases at V and 6 bases at J; junction bases unmatched: 5. Germline CDR1 LNHNV, CDR2 YYDKDF (reference sequence). The CDR3 contains 15 residues. This CDR3 is CATSRGRDRGNIQYF. For the CDR3, the DNA is TGTGCCACCAGCAGGGGCCGGGACAGGGGAAACATTCAGTACTTC.

V is TRBV11-2 and J is TRBJ1-2; no firm D call. V dropped 5 bases and J dropped 4 bases, with 11 bases sitting between them. Per the germline V gene, CDR1 is SGHAT and CDR2 is FQNNGV. The CDR3 contains 13 residues. The CDR3 nucleotides read TGTGCCAGCAGCCCGATAGTCATCTATGGCTACACCTTC. This codes for CASSPIVIYGYTF.